A single count supports the clone carrying this T cell receptor beta chain. The data derive from a study of OX40 agonist ivuxolimab in advanced cancers. Data came from immunoSEQ multiplex PCR; TCRdb stores just in-frame clones and leaves some out. This table has over 50,000 clones, over 75% appearing once. This sequence was found in an adult with an advanced solid tumor such as melanoma, head and neck, liver or kidney cancer. The material was CD4+ or CD8+ T cells sorted from blood, obtained in a trial of the OX40 agonist ivuxolimab.

The CDR3 protein is CSATQLTEAFF. CDR3 DNA: TGCAGTGCTACCCAGCTCACTGAAGCTTTCTTT. The chain combines TRBV20-1 with TRBJ1-1, with D uncertain. The CDR3 loop spans 11 amino acids. Per germline, CDR1 DFQATT and CDR2 SNEGSKA (reference sequence). Deletions cut 4 bases from V and 4 bases from J, with 7 bases between.